The 23 T cell receptor beta chains given below trace back to one sample, sequenced in a study of patients and donors after allogeneic stem cell transplantation. TCRdb re-derived calls from the RT-PCR reads in MiXCR, one entry per CDR3 protein. The sample records approximately 410,000 distinct CDR3 sequences, 16% being singletons. Source material: blood, either unsorted or a sorted T cell fraction (not recorded which). Receptor source: a human donor who was either an allogeneic HSCT recipient or a stem cell or donor lymphocyte infusion donor (not recorded which). It is not recorded whose cells these are; they may come from a transplant donor.

This clonotype was seen many times. The V and J genes are TRBV29-1 and TRBJ2-2, with TRBD1 identical over 10 bases. Germline CDR1 reads SQVTM; CDR2 reads ANQGSEA. The CDR3 is 13 amino acids. J lost 2 bases, V lost 6 bases, and 0 bases had no gene match. CDR3 DNA: TGCAGCGTGACAGGGGGCAACACCGGGGAGCTGTTTTTT. Translating gives CSVTGGNTGELFF.

This chain joins TRBV5-1 and TRBJ2-7; D perhaps matches TRBD2 (5 bases). Trimming left V 4 bases short and J 1 base short, with 18 bases between. CDR1 and CDR2 (germline): SGHRS, YFSETQ. This CDR3 comprises 16 residues. CDR3 sequence reads: CASSMSLGECSYEQYF. The CDR3 region has the DNA TGCGCCAGCAGCATGAGTCTCGGGGAGTGTTCCTACGAGCAGTACTTC.

This clonotype occurred a few times. The CDR3 DNA reads TGTGCCAGCAGCCAAGAGGCGGGAGCCTCTACTGAGCAGTTCTTC. Protein product: CASSQEAGASTEQFF. The V call is TRBV4-2, the J call TRBJ2-1, with 7 bases lining up with TRBD2. Germline-derived CDR1 and CDR2 are LGHNA and YNFKEQ. CDR3 length equals 15 residues. V shed 0 bases and J 9 bases; nucleotides not matched to a gene: 8.

This clonotype has a handful of counts. The CDR3 coding sequence is TGTGCCAGCTCACCAGCATCGACAGGGATTTGGACCGGGGAGCTGTTTTTT. It yields the protein CASSPASTGIWTGELFF. The rearrangement joins TRBV18 to TRBJ2-2, with TRBD1 matching 7 bases. Germline values: CDR1 KGHSH, CDR2 LQKENI. CDR3 length: 17 amino acids. The junction had 11 bases not matched to a gene; V was cut back by 2 bases and J by 5 bases.

The table lists this clonotype with a few counts. J is TRBJ2-3 and V is TRBV9, with D maybe TRBD1 (6 bases). V lost 2 bases to trimming and J lost 7 bases, with 17 bases between them. There are 15 residues in the CDR3. CDR1 is SGDLS and CDR2 is YYNGEE in the germline V gene. Here the CDR3 DNA reads TGTGCCAGCAGCGTGGTTGGGGGCGGAGCGAATACGCAGTATTTT. Translation gives CASSVVGGGANTQYF.

The chain recombines TRBV2 with TRBJ2-1, with D maybe TRBD2 (5 bases). This CDR3 is built from 17 residues. The germline CDR1 and CDR2 sequences are SNHLY and FYNNEI. V lost 2 bases and J 7 bases, leaving 21 bases between the germline ends. The CDR3 DNA follows: TGTGCCAGCAGTGAAACCTCACTAGTTGGGGTGGAGAATGAGCAGTTCTTC. Amino acid sequence: CASSETSLVGVENEQFF. The full variable domain, with the rest looked up from reference TRBV2 and TRBJ2-1, is EPEVTQTPSHQVTQMGQEVILRCVPISNHLYFYWYRQILGQKVEFLVSFYNNEISEKSEIFDDQFSVERPDGSNFTLKIRSTKLEDSAMYFCASSETSLVGVENEQFFGPGTRLTVL.

This clonotype has more than one count but fewer than ten. The chain joins TRBV12-3 or TRBV12-4 to TRBJ2-1; no clear D gene. The CDR3 is made up of 13 amino acids. V gave up 5 bases and J gave up 9 bases, with 14 bases separating them. The CDR3 nucleotides read TGTGCCAGCAGTCACTTCTGGGGTGCTGAGCAGTTCTTC. Its translation: CASSHFWGAEQFF.

The chain uses TRBV21-1 and TRBJ2-1; TRBD2 is taken as the D call from the table, unchecked against the DNA. TRBV21-1 is flagged as a pseudogene. CDR3 length: 16 residues. DNA for the CDR3: TGTGCCAGCAGCAAAACCGGGACTAGCGGGATCAATGAGCAGTTCTTC. Translated: CASSKTGTSGINEQFF.

The sample holds a few counts of this clonotype. The V gene is TRBV29-1, the J gene TRBJ1-4; a weak D match, TRBD1 (5 bases). CDR3 length equals 14 residues. Trimming shortened V by 1 base and J by 10 bases, and 16 bases separated the two germline ends. Germline CDR1 SQVTM, CDR2 ANQGSEA. In nucleotides, the CDR3 is TGCAGCGTTGAAGTCGGGGGGTTTGGTGGAAAACTGTTTTTT. This translates into CSVEVGGFGGKLFF.

This clonotype was seen a handful of times. The chain uses TRBV5-6 and TRBJ1-1; D possibly corresponds to TRBD1 (6 bases). CDR1 is SGHDT, CDR2 YYEEEE, per germline. Between the trimmed V and J ends, which lost 7 bases and 5 bases, there was a span of 15 bases. This CDR3 region has 13 residues. CDR3 sequence: CASVEGGRTEAFF. CDR3 DNA: TGTGCCAGCGTGGAAGGGGGGAGGACTGAAGCTTTCTTT. The whole variable domain, remainder taken from reference TRBV5-6 and TRBJ1-1, is DAGVTQSPTHLIKTRGQQVTLRCSPKSGHDTVSWYQQALGQGPQFIFQYYEEEERQRGNFPDRFSGHQFPNYSSELNVNALLLGDSALYLCASVEGGRTEAFFGQGTRLTVV.

This chain connects TRBV29-1 to TRBJ2-6; D is ambiguous. Trimming cost V 7 bases and J 1 base, with 11 bases left between them. Germline V gene data show CDR1 as SQVTM and CDR2 as ANQGSEA. This CDR3 is built from 14 residues. The CDR3: CSAPIGSGANVLTF. The CDR3 nucleotides read TGCAGCGCCCCTATAGGGTCTGGGGCCAACGTCCTGACTTTC.

The genes are TRBV20-1 and TRBJ2-1, with D possibly being TRBD2 (6 bases). Per the germline V gene, CDR1 is DFQATT and CDR2 is SNEGSKA (reference sequence). This CDR3 contains 12 residues. CDR3 residues: CSHGGFYNEQFF. In DNA form, the CDR3 reads TGCAGCCACGGGGGTTTCTACAATGAGCAGTTCTTC.

A few counts support this clonotype. V usage is TRBV21-1 and J usage is TRBJ1-4. TRBV21-1 is a recognized pseudogene. This CDR3 contains 12 residues. CDR3 sequence reads: CASRDSGEKLFF. The CDR3 nucleotides are TGTGCCAGCAGGGACTCGGGTGAAAAACTGTTTTTT.

This sequence joins TRBV28 and TRBJ1-1; D is possibly TRBD1 (5 bases). The CDR3 spans 14 residues. CDR1 and CDR2 (germline): MDHEN, SYDVKM. Trimming shortened V by 4 bases and J by 2 bases, and 11 bases separated the two germline ends. The CDR3 reads CASSSGTPNTEAFF. CDR3 sequence (DNA): TGTGCCAGCAGTTCGGGGACGCCAAACACTGAAGCTTTCTTT.

This rearrangement joins TRBV4-2 to TRBJ1-1; possible D gene TRBD1, 5 bases. The V gene lost 4 bases and the J gene lost 0 bases, with 6 bases spanning the gap. Germline-derived CDR1 and CDR2 are LGHNA and YNFKEQ. The CDR3 extends over 13 amino acids. DNA for the CDR3: TGTGCCAGCAGCCCGACAGTGAACACTGAAGCTTTCTTT. Encoded protein: CASSPTVNTEAFF.

This clonotype showed up just a few times. V gene TRBV7-9 combines with J gene TRBJ1-3, with no clear D. Germline values: CDR1 SEHNR, CDR2 FQNEAQ (reference sequence). The CDR3 has 15 residues. Trimming removed 5 bases from V and 0 bases from J, with 11 bases in between. In nucleotides, the CDR3 is TGTGCCAGCAGCCTCTCCGGTGGCTCTGGAAACACCATATATTTT. This translates into CASSLSGGSGNTIYF.

This clonotype turned up a few times. The rearrangement joins TRBV6-1 to TRBJ1-6, with D possibly TRBD1 on 6 matching bases. The CDR3 has 15 residues. V gave up 5 bases and J gave up 10 bases, with 18 bases separating them. CDR1 is MNHNS and CDR2 is SASEGT in the germline V gene. This chain's CDR3 is CASSPYRDSRSPLHF. The CDR3 DNA is TGTGCCAGCAGTCCTTACAGGGATTCAAGGTCACCCCTCCACTTT.

The table lists this clonotype with a few counts. The J gene is TRBJ1-1, the V gene TRBV5-1; D is uncertain. Trimming removed 4 bases at V and 1 base at J, with 11 bases between. Germline CDR1 reads SGHRS; CDR2 reads YFSETQ. The CDR3 consists of 14 residues. This chain's CDR3 is CASSAVVANTEAFF. In DNA form, the CDR3 reads TGCGCCAGCAGCGCCGTAGTGGCGAACACTGAAGCTTTCTTT.

The CDR3 spells CASSFYRGTDTQYF. CDR3 sequence (DNA): TGTGCCAGCAGCTTCTACAGGGGAACAGATACGCAGTATTTT. The chain joins TRBV7-9 to TRBJ2-3; 7 nucleotides agree with TRBD1. Trimming removed 3 bases from V and 3 bases from J; junction bases left unmatched: 3. The CDR3 sequence is 14 residues long. Germline loops: CDR1 SEHNR, CDR2 FQNEAQ (reference sequence).

The genes are TRBV6-2 or TRBV6-3 and TRBJ2-3; a possible D gene is TRBD2 (6 bases). Germline CDR1 is MNHEY and CDR2 is SVGEGT. This CDR3 is built from 11 residues. With 10 bases removed from V and 6 bases from J, the gap between germline ends came to 11 bases. The chain's CDR3 is CATLSGDTQYF. The CDR3, as DNA: TGTGCCACCCTCAGCGGGGATACGCAGTATTTT.

This clonotype was counted between two and nine times. The gene calls are TRBV5-6 and TRBJ1-5; possibly TRBD1 for D (5 bases). Deletions cut 4 bases from V and 2 bases from J, with 10 bases between. This CDR3 has 14 residues. Germline CDR1 and CDR2: SGHDT and YYEEEE. The CDR3 reads CASSGRDGNQPQHF. CDR3 sequence (DNA): TGTGCCAGCAGCGGCCGGGACGGCAATCAGCCCCAGCATTTT.

The chain employs TRBV21-1 and TRBJ2-7. TRBV21-1 corresponds to a pseudogene. CDR3 length: 10 residues. CDR3 bases: TGTGCCAGCACCCAATACGAGCAGTACTTC. Its protein is CASTQYEQYF.

This sequence joins TRBV6-5 and TRBJ1-1; D is possibly TRBD1 (6 bases). Germline CDR1 reads MNHEY; CDR2 reads SVGAGI. CDR3 length: 15 amino acids. V gave up 4 bases and J gave up 1 base, with 13 bases separating them. The CDR3 is CASSFRDTRNTEAFF. CDR3 DNA sequence: TGTGCCAGCAGTTTCCGGGACACCAGGAACACTGAAGCTTTCTTT.